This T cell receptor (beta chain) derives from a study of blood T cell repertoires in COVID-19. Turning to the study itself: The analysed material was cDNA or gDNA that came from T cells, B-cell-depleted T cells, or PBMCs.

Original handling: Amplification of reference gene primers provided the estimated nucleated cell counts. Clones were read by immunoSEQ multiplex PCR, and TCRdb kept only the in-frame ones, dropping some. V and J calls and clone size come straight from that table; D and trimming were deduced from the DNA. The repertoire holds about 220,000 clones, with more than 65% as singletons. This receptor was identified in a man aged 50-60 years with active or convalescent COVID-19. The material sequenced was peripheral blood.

The CDR3 here is CASSVGAVNEKLFF. The CDR3 DNA sequence: TGTGCCAGCAGCGTAGGGGCAGTGAATGAAAAACTGTTTTTT. The rearrangement links TRBV9 to TRBJ1-4; D ambiguous. The CDR3 contains 14 residues. CDR1 is SGDLS, CDR2 YYNGEE, per germline. The ends were cut back, 0 bases at V and 5 bases at J, with 8 bases in the middle.